This is a list of T cell receptor delta chains from one sample in a study of Vδ1+ human thymocytes. TCRdb called clones from the multiplex PCR reads again using CATT. The table includes under 85,000 delta-chain clones, roughly a third detected once. Material for sequencing was Vdelta1+ gamma-delta thymocytes from the thymus. Source of these receptors: a boy under two years old who had congenital heart surgery. Each CDR3 is given with its conserved first and last residue. Fields, in order: J gene, clone size, D gene, V gene, CDR3 protein, CDR3 DNA. The D gene is left open where the match is weak. Size is stated for part of the rows, as once, few or many counts, or as a class when the clone is expanded.

TRDJ1 | few | NA | TRDV1 | CALGEVGKNVLEGIPKLIF | TGTGCTCTTGGGGAAGTCGGCAAGAATGTACTTGAGGGGATCCCTAAACTCATCTTT
TRDJ1 | NA | TRDD3 | TRDV2 | CACDSRRRWGIPENTDKLIF | TGTGCCTGTGACTCACGGCGGAGGTGGGGGATACCCGAGAACACCGATAAACTCATCTTT
TRDJ1 | few | TRDD3 | TRDV1 | CALGELPHASPFLSWGYAKVADKLIF | TGTGCTCTTGGGGAACTTCCTCACGCTAGCCCGTTCCTGAGTTGGGGATACGCGAAGGTGGCCGATAAACTCATCTTT
TRDJ1 | few | NA | TRDV2 | CATARSYVLGPHVHTYKLIF | TGTGCCACTGCCAGGTCCTACGTCCTTGGGCCCCACGTCCACACCTATAAACTCATCTTT
TRDJ1 | NA | TRDD3 | TRDV1 | CALGSLSSAPTGGPNTDKLIF | TGTGCTCTTGGGTCGCTTTCCTCAGCCCCTACTGGGGGTCCTAACACCGATAAACTCATCTTT
TRDJ1 | NA | TRDD3 | TRDV1 | CALGVIIQLGDSTDKLIF | TGTGCTCTTGGGGTTATTATACAGCTGGGGGATAGCACCGATAAACTCATCTTT
TRDJ1 | NA | NA | TRDV1 | CALGEPRGFDKLIF | TGTGCTCTTGGGGAACCTAGGGGTTTCGATAAACTCATCTTT
TRDJ1 | few | NA | TRDV1 | CALGESVPGHRGNRGYTDKLIF | TGTGCTCTTGGGGAATCGGTACCGGGTCACCGGGGGAATAGGGGGTACACCGATAAACTCATCTTT
TRDJ1 | NA | TRDD3 | TRDV1 | CALGELEDPDRYWGILRYDKLIF | TGTGCTCTTGGGGAACTAGAAGACCCTGACCGGTACTGGGGGATACTCCGGTACGATAAACTCATCTTT
TRDJ1 | NA | NA | TRDV1 | CALGELLRPGGFAGGKLIF | TGTGCTCTTGGGGAACTACTACGTCCGGGGGGGTTCGCAGGGGGTAAACTCATCTTT
TRDJ2 | once | NA | TRDV1 | CALGERTSLPPGDSSLTAQLFF | TGTGCTCTTGGGGAAAGGACTTCCTTACCCCCTGGGGATAGTTCTTTGACAGCACAACTCTTCTTT
TRDJ1 | NA | NA | TRDV1 | CALGEHFPVGIAYTDKLIF | TGTGCTCTTGGGGAACACTTCCCTGTGGGGATCGCGTACACCGATAAACTCATCTTT
TRDJ1 | NA | TRDD3 | TRDV1 | CALLPGRGISGDTDKLIF | TGTGCTCTTCTCCCAGGCAGGGGGATATCCGGAGACACCGATAAACTCATCTTT
TRDJ1 | once | TRDD3 | TRDV1 | CALGELGSLLLGDTGRGRKLIF | TGTGCTCTTGGGGAACTAGGGTCCCTATTACTGGGGGATACAGGCAGGGGAAGGAAACTCATCTTT
TRDJ1 | NA | NA | TRDV1 | CALGEVLDPRSPRGGAYTDKLIF | TGTGCTCTTGGGGAAGTACTTGATCCGCGTTCCCCACGGGGGGGAGCGTACACCGATAAACTCATCTTT
TRDJ1 | NA | TRDD3 | TRDV1 | CALGEPIPPFVGDTRYTDKLIF | TGTGCTCTTGGGGAACCCATTCCCCCCTTCGTGGGGGATACGCGGTACACCGATAAACTCATCTTT
TRDJ1 | NA | TRDD3 | TRDV1 | CALGGLPSPSCRPTTGGYARLGSLKLIF | TGTGCTCTTGGGGGTCTTCCTAGCCCCTCTTGCCGACCTACTACTGGGGGATACGCGCGTCTGGGGTCCCTTAAACTCATCTTT
TRDJ1 | NA | TRDD3 | TRDV1 | CALGDTVPLLGDRYTDKLIF | TGTGCTCTTGGGGACACCGTCCCGTTACTGGGGGATAGGTACACCGATAAACTCATCTTT
TRDJ1 | few | TRDD3 | TRDV1 | CALGDPLFPPILLGVPNTDKLIF | TGTGCTCTTGGGGATCCACTTTTCCCCCCGATTCTACTGGGGGTTCCTAACACCGATAAACTCATCTTT
TRDJ1 | once | TRDD3 | TRDV2 | CAGWGILFTTKRTDKLIF | TGTGCTGGGTGGGGGATACTTTTCACAACGAAAAGGACCGATAAACTCATCTTT
TRDJ1 | NA | TRDD3 | TRDV1 | CALGSVSYSVTGGWYRPDKLIF | TGTGCTCTTGGGTCCGTATCCTACTCCGTAACTGGGGGATGGTATCGACCCGATAAACTCATCTTT
TRDJ1 | NA | NA | TRDV1 | CALGERLLKLLGADTDKLIF | TGTGCTCTTGGGGAACGCCTCCTCAAACTGTTGGGGGCGGACACCGATAAACTCATCTTT
TRDJ1 | few | NA | TRDV1 | CALGQHHRSGIAGPRLTDKLIF | TGTGCTCTTGGACAACACCATCGCTCGGGGATTGCGGGCCCACGCTTAACCGATAAACTCATCTTT
TRDJ2 | few | NA | TRDV1 | CALGEPHLLPVYSPGVAQLFF | TGTGCTCTTGGGGAACCGCACCTTCTCCCGGTTTACTCTCCTGGTGTGGCACAACTCTTCTTT
TRDJ1 | once | TRDD3 | TRDV1 | CALGENTCDWGINCADKLIF | TGTGCTCTTGGGGAAAATACATGTGACTGGGGGATAAATTGCGCCGATAAACTCATCTTT
TRDJ1 | few | TRDD3 | TRDV1 | CALGELGPAGGLKSPTDTDKLIF | TGTGCTCTTGGGGAATTGGGTCCGGCTGGGGGATTGAAATCCCCGACGGACACCGATAAACTCATCTTT
TRDJ1 | few | TRDD3 | TRDV1 | CALGEVPYWGISVTDKLIF | TGTGCTCTTGGGGAAGTCCCCTACTGGGGGATAAGTGTCACCGATAAACTCATCTTT
TRDJ1 | NA | TRDD3 | TRDV2 | CACEFLYWGSLGGTDKLIF | TGTGCCTGTGAGTTCCTCTACTGGGGGAGCCTTGGGGGCACCGATAAACTCATCTTT
TRDJ1 | few | NA | TRDV1 | CALGELKLPQFGLYTDKLIF | TGTGCTCTTGGGGAACTAAAGTTGCCCCAATTCGGACTGTACACCGATAAACTCATCTTT
TRDJ1 | few | TRDD3 | TRDV1 | CALGENLVGGYHTDKLIF | TGTGCTCTTGGGGAAAACTTGGTTGGGGGATACCACACCGATAAACTCATCTTT
TRDJ1 | few | NA | TRDV1 | CALGELRPDGVLIF | TGTGCTCTTGGGGAACTAAGGCCGGATGGTGTACTCATCTTT
TRDJ1 | many | TRDD3 | TRDV2 | CACDQRPSYLWGIQVGDKLIF | TGTGCCTGTGACCAAAGGCCTTCCTATCTCTGGGGGATACAGGTCGGCGATAAACTCATCTTT
TRDJ1 | few | TRDD2 | TRDV1 | CALAFLQLRTGPYTDKLIF | TGTGCTCTCGCCTTCCTACAACTTCGTACTGGCCCCTACACCGATAAACTCATCTTT
TRDJ1 | medium-sized | NA | TRDV2 | CACQYLHTDKLIF | TGTGCCTGTCAATACTTACACACCGATAAACTCATCTTT
TRDJ1 | few | TRDD3 | TRDV1 | CALGELLLGQYWGIRGTDKLIF | TGTGCTCTTGGGGAACTTTTATTGGGCCAGTACTGGGGGATACGAGGGACCGATAAACTCATCTTT
TRDJ1 | NA | TRDD3 | TRDV1 | CALGERGHSLTGGYYDKLIF | TGTGCTCTTGGGGAACGGGGGCATTCCCTCACTGGGGGATACTACGATAAACTCATCTTT
TRDJ1 | few | TRDD3 | TRDV3 | CASPRRPKWYWGISQGPLCCDKLIF | TGTGCCTCCCCCCGCAGGCCCAAATGGTACTGGGGGATATCCCAAGGTCCCTTATGTTGCGATAAACTCATCTTT
TRDJ2 | many | TRDD3 | TRDV2 | CACDPLGGALTAQLFF | TGTGCCTGTGACCCGCTGGGGGGGGCTTTGACAGCACAACTCTTCTTT
TRDJ1 | NA | TRDD3 | TRDV1 | CALGELYLPGGYPDKLIF | TGTGCTCTTGGGGAACTTTACCTTCCTGGGGGATACCCCGATAAACTCATCTTT